The rows below give T cell receptor beta chains drawn from one sample of a study of T cell changes during pregnancy in multiple sclerosis. Repertoires were generated with immunoSEQ multiplex PCR, while TCRdb's copy carries only in-frame clones and drops some. The profile shows about 98,000 clones, around 92% of them singletons. This specimen consisted of peripheral blood, obtained after pregnancy. These receptors originate from a female donor in good health, enrolled as a control in a pregnancy study. Both conserved end residues are part of each CDR3. Clone size is shown for a subset of rows, as once, few, many or a class of expanded clone.

j_call clone_size v_call cdr3_aa
TRBJ1-4 - TRBV28 CASSLGQEGEKLFF
TRBJ2-1 - TRBV7-8 CASSPASVYNEQFF
TRBJ2-7 - TRBV6-5 CASLRVGLSEQYF
TRBJ2-7 - TRBV23-1 CASTPTGNEQYF
TRBJ2-1 - TRBV11-2 CASSSLRLSSYNEQFF
TRBJ1-2 few TRBV13 CASSPEGAGRTLTINYGYTF
TRBJ2-2 - TRBV28 CASSFRLMGELFF
TRBJ2-1 - TRBV19 CAATSGIYNEQFF
TRBJ2-4 - TRBV14 CASSQETSLAKNIQYF
TRBJ2-1 - TRBV7-2 CASSAASGEYNEQFF
TRBJ2-5 - TRBV5-1 CASSPSAGGYQETQYF
TRBJ2-7 few TRBV13 CASSHRDYYEQYF
TRBJ2-3 - TRBV29-1 CSVLRGERDTQYF
TRBJ2-3 - TRBV19 CARPSGGGIDTQYF
TRBJ1-6 few TRBV6-5 CASGSGALSPLHF
TRBJ1-2 - TRBV7-8 CASSPTTGANYGYTF
TRBJ2-7 - TRBV27 CASSLSQGFYEQYF
TRBJ1-1 - TRBV5-1 CASSLEGLRNTEAFF
TRBJ2-5 - TRBV6-1 CASSGFRRTGGETQYF
TRBJ1-5 - TRBV6-1 CASSAWADSNQPQHF
TRBJ2-1 - TRBV27 CASSSSGGEQFF
TRBJ2-5 - TRBV5-1 CASSLGLAGGLYQETQYF
TRBJ2-5 few TRBV7-2 CASSFPGGETQYF
TRBJ2-5 - TRBV27 CASSFMGGGETQYF
TRBJ1-5 - TRBV7-2 CASSPRQGTQPQHF
TRBJ2-2 once TRBV18 CASSPSGAGTGELFF
TRBJ2-1 - TRBV14 CASSRQVAGEQFF
TRBJ2-7 - TRBV7-9 CASSSGLAGGVDEQYF
TRBJ2-2 - TRBV14 CASSQRLDSGELFF
TRBJ2-7 - TRBV19 CASSNRQGLAYNEQYF
TRBJ2-3 - TRBV10-3 CAAQWGAGITDTQYF
TRBJ1-5 - TRBV7-3 CASSSAGAEQPQHF
TRBJ2-7 - TRBV29-1 CSVGDNSYEQYF
TRBJ2-7 - TRBV12-2 CASRLASGVRPQPGQGHYEQYF
TRBJ2-1 - TRBV5-1 CASSPGTSGRNEQFF
TRBJ2-1 - TRBV7-9 CASSPREGAGGSNEQFF
TRBJ1-4 - TRBV5-1 CASSLEGVRGEKLFF
TRBJ2-7 - TRBV19 CASSMSGTTYEQYF
TRBJ2-7 few TRBV7-9 CASSPGGGRYEQYF
TRBJ2-3 - TRBV2 CASRASGFSTDTQYF
TRBJ1-3 once TRBV5-1 CASSLVGSQVSGNTIYF
TRBJ1-5 - TRBV6-6 CASSYGTVDQPQHF
TRBJ2-5 - TRBV28 CASSYSDRVRETQYF
TRBJ1-2 - TRBV30 CAWTPRAELYGYTF
TRBJ2-3 - TRBV15 CAAGRGGRDTQYF
TRBJ2-7 once TRBV28 CASSSAWDILTYEQYF